The 23 T cell receptor beta chains below were found in one sample sequenced in a study of vaccination effects on CD4 cells after COVID-19 (dated by TCRdb to the early 2020s). To identify antigen-specific CD4+ T cell clonotypes by their expansion, the ViraFEST assay first stimulated PBMC with viral peptide pools and then applied TCR sequencing. After less than eleven days of culture, CD4+ T cells were isolated with the EasySep CD4+ T cell isolation kit. Convalescent patients had PCR-confirmed SARS-CoV-2 infection between March and December 2020, before Alpha, Beta and Delta variants emerged in the United States. No antigen is known for these receptors. The method behind the library was the immunoSEQ multiplex PCR assay. The source is immuneACCESS, and TCRdb retained only in-frame sequences with V and J called. Part of the clones is not carried over; for the studies checked, unresolved V genes explain less than half of this, and the remainder is unexplained. Here the sample has approximately 40,000 clones; 73% occur a single time. Approximately 33% of the sample is in the top ten clones.

This specimen consisted of CD4+ T cells from PBMCs cultured with a peptide pool, obtained before COVID-19 vaccination. These receptors all come from a human donor who had a prior SARS-CoV-2 infection.

The chain recombines TRBV25-1 with TRBJ2-7; D remains unclear. The germline CDR1 and CDR2 sequences are MGHDK and SYGVNS. V lost 6 bases, J lost 1 base, and 13 bases lay in between. The CDR3 length is 14 residues. The CDR3 nucleotides read TGTGCCAGCAGCAAAGGGATGGGGTCCTACGAGCAGTACTTC. Its protein is CASSKGMGSYEQYF.

This clone has just one count. CDR3 region: CASSQDKGTDYGYTF. DNA for the CDR3: TGCGCCAGCAGCCAAGATAAAGGGACAGACTATGGCTACACCTTC. V usage is TRBV4-3 and J usage is TRBJ1-2; 7 nucleotides agree with TRBD1. V was pared by 0 bases and J by 3 bases, with 4 bases of the junction left unmatched. The CDR3 extends over 15 amino acids. Germline lookup yields CDR1 LGHNA and CDR2 YSLEER.

This clone was observed a handful of times. The J gene is TRBJ2-1, the V gene TRBV15; D is unresolved. The CDR3 sequence is 14 residues long. V gave up 1 base and J gave up 9 bases, with 13 bases separating them. Per the germline V gene, CDR1 is LNHNV and CDR2 is YYDKDF (reference sequence). CDR3: CATSRALDPAEQFF. The CDR3 DNA sequence: TGTGCCACCAGCAGAGCTCTAGATCCAGCTGAGCAGTTCTTC.

The chain employs TRBV20-1 and TRBJ1-1, with a possible D match to TRBD1 (6 bases). Germline V CDR1 and CDR2: DFQATT, SNEGSKA (reference sequence). The V end lost 3 bases, the J end lost 4 bases, and 21 bases lay between the germline ends. The CDR3 runs to 16 residues. CDR3 residues: CSASGGWAGSGTEAFF. The CDR3 nucleotides are TGCAGTGCTAGTGGGGGCTGGGCGGGGTCTGGCACTGAAGCTTTCTTT.

The chain has TRBV5-1 and TRBJ2-7; D uncertain. This CDR3 region has 13 residues. Trimming pared 0 bases from V and 7 bases from J, leaving 11 bases between. CDR1 is SGHRS, CDR2 YFSETQ, per germline. The CDR3 region is CASSLEGNGEQYF. As DNA, the CDR3 is TGCGCCAGCAGCTTGGAGGGAAACGGGGAGCAGTACTTC.

The gene calls are TRBV6-5 and TRBJ1-2, with a weak D call TRBD1 (6 bases). Trimming stripped 0 bases from V and 8 bases from J, with 13 bases between. The CDR3 spans 14 residues. Germline assignment: CDR1 MNHEY and CDR2 SVGAGI. The CDR3 is CASSYSNGQSGYTF. CDR3 DNA: TGTGCCAGCAGTTACTCGAACGGACAGAGCGGCTACACCTTC.

This clone was detected only once. The chain couples TRBV19 to TRBJ2-1, with 8 bases fitting TRBD1. The V segment lost 1 base and the J segment 6 bases; nucleotides outside the gene matches: 8. CDR1 and CDR2 (germline): LNHDA, SQIVND (reference sequence). CDR3 length equals 16 residues. The CDR3 DNA follows: TGTGCCAGTAGTATAGTTCAGGACAGGGTGGGCAATGAGCAGTTCTTC. Amino acids: CASSIVQDRVGNEQFF. The variable domain in full, with the rest retrieved from reference TRBV19 and TRBJ2-1, is DGGITQSPKYLFRKEGQNVTLSCEQNLNHDAMYWYRQDPGQGLRLIYYSQIVNDFQKGDIAEGYSVSREKKESFPLTVTSAQKNPTAFYLCASSIVQDRVGNEQFFGPGTRLTVL.

This sequence joins TRBV6-1 and TRBJ1-6, with a tentative D call TRBD1 (5 bases). Germline lookup yields CDR1 MNHNS and CDR2 SASEGT. Trimming cost V 2 bases and J 4 bases, with 6 bases left between them. The CDR3 is 14 amino acids. The CDR3 nucleotides are TGTGCCAGCAGTGAACAGGGTTATAATTCACCCCTCCACTTT. Amino acid sequence: CASSEQGYNSPLHF.

This chain uses TRBV5-1 with TRBJ1-1; the D is unclear. Per germline, CDR1 SGHRS and CDR2 YFSETQ. This CDR3 contains 14 residues. V was clipped by 2 bases and J by 1 base, with 9 bases between them. Here the CDR3 reads CASSFWAGNTEAFF. The CDR3 DNA reads as TGCGCCAGCAGCTTTTGGGCAGGGAACACTGAAGCTTTCTTT.

This chain links TRBV5-1 with TRBJ2-1, with D unclear. This CDR3 region has 17 residues. Trimming took 0 bases from V and 4 from J, leaving 17 bases between them. Germline loops: CDR1 SGHRS, CDR2 YFSETQ. The CDR3 DNA follows: TGCGCCAGCAGCTTGGACTTGACACGGAGTAGATACAATGAGCAGTTCTTC. Translated: CASSLDLTRSRYNEQFF.

The V call is TRBV6-2 or TRBV6-3, the J call TRBJ1-4; TRBD1 might be the D (6 bases). The germline V and J ends were trimmed by 5 bases and 0 bases, with 13 bases remaining between them. The CDR3 covers 16 residues. Per the germline V gene, CDR1 is MNHEY and CDR2 is SVGEGT. The CDR3 region is CASSPGQTATNEKLFF. DNA for the CDR3: TGTGCCAGCAGTCCCGGACAGACTGCAACTAATGAAAAACTGTTTTTT.

The rearrangement links TRBV10-1 to TRBJ1-1; possible D gene TRBD1, 5 bases. CDR3 size: 16 residues. The V end lost 3 bases, the J end lost 4 bases, and 18 bases lay between the germline ends. CDR1 is WNHNN, CDR2 SYGVQD, per germline (reference sequence). The CDR3 bases are TGCGCCAGCAGTGATCGGACACCAGAGGGTAGCACTGAAGCTTTCTTT. Its translation is CASSDRTPEGSTEAFF.

The rearrangement joins TRBV19 to TRBJ1-2; the D gene is possibly TRBD1 (6 bases). V lost 7 bases, J lost 4 bases, and 19 bases lay in between. CDR3 length: 15 amino acids. Germline CDR1 LNHDA, CDR2 SQIVND (reference sequence). This CDR3 reads CASKPMGGGSYGYTF. In DNA form, the CDR3 reads TGTGCCAGTAAACCTATGGGGGGCGGAAGCTATGGCTACACCTTC.

This sequence joins TRBV6-5 and TRBJ2-1; D remains unclear. Trimming left V 11 bases short and J 10 bases short, with 21 bases between. This CDR3 has 13 amino acids. Germline V lookup: CDR1 MNHEY, CDR2 SVGAGI. The CDR3 DNA follows: TGTGCCGCCGGTAGACCCCCCTCTTCGGAGCAGTTCTTC. Its protein product is CAAGRPPSSEQFF.

The chain recombines TRBV19 with TRBJ2-2; D possibly corresponds to TRBD1 (5 bases). Between the trimmed V and J ends, which lost 1 base and 13 bases, there was a span of 13 bases. CDR1 is LNHDA and CDR2 is SQIVND in the germline V gene (reference sequence). The CDR3 length is 13 residues. The CDR3 bases are TGTGCCAGTAGTATAGCAGGGTTAGGTGGGCTGTTTTTT. This gives the protein CASSIAGLGGLFF.

The chain uses TRBV2 and TRBJ2-2; a weak D match, TRBD1 (6 bases). The CDR3 runs 15 residues. Trimming removed 6 bases from V and 4 bases from J, with 15 bases in between. Germline V gene lookup returns CDR1 SNHLY and CDR2 FYNNEI. In DNA form, the CDR3 reads TGTGCCAGCAGCGCTCAGGGGCGGTTCACCGGGGAGCTGTTTTTT. Protein product: CASSAQGRFTGELFF.

This clone showed up just a few times. The chain has TRBV2 and TRBJ2-7; 7 bases line up with TRBD1. This CDR3 region has 17 residues. The V gene's germline CDR1 is SNHLY and CDR2 FYNNEI. The V segment lost 3 bases and the J segment 1 base; nucleotides outside the gene matches: 12. This chain's CDR3 is CASSDPGQLTRSYEQYF. CDR3 in DNA: TGTGCCAGCAGTGACCCGGGACAGTTAACTAGGTCCTACGAGCAGTACTTC.

The J gene is TRBJ2-5, the V gene TRBV30, with a weak D call TRBD1 (5 bases). V lost 2 bases and J 4 bases, leaving 8 bases between the germline ends. The germline V gene has CDR1 GTSNPN and CDR2 SVGIG (reference sequence). The CDR3 sequence is 12 residues long. The CDR3 spells CAWSRQSETQYF. CDR3 in DNA: TGTGCCTGGAGTAGACAGTCAGAGACCCAGTACTTC.

The V and J genes are TRBV9 and TRBJ2-5; TRBD2 matches 8 bases. Germline loops: CDR1 SGDLS, CDR2 YYNGEE. The junction had 7 bases not matched to a gene; V was cut back by 0 bases and J by 9 bases. This CDR3 region has 14 residues. CDR3 coding DNA: TGTGCCAGCAGCGTAGGGGGGCCGGGAGGGCCCCAGTACTTC. As protein: CASSVGGPGGPQYF. The full variable domain, rest sourced from reference TRBV9 and TRBJ2-5, is DSGVTQTPKHLITATGQRVTLRCSPRSGDLSVYWYQQSLDQGLQFLIQYYNGEERAKGNILERFSAQQFPDLHSELNLSSLELGDSALYFCASSVGGPGGPQYFGPGTRLLVL.

In this sample, this clone turned up a few times. The genes are TRBV2 and TRBJ2-7; D ambiguous. The CDR3 totals 12 residues. Trimming cost V 5 bases and J 2 bases, with 7 bases left between them. Looked up from germline, CDR1 is SNHLY and CDR2 is FYNNEI. The CDR3 nucleotides read TGTGCCAGCAGTTCTCAGGCCTACGAGCAGTACTTC. It specifies CASSSQAYEQYF.

In DNA form, the CDR3 reads TGTGCCAGCACCCCGACCCTCTCCTACAATGAGCAGTTCTTC. The encoded protein is CASTPTLSYNEQFF. This sequence joins TRBV2 and TRBJ2-1; D gene ambiguous. The length of the CDR3 is 14 residues. V lost 7 bases and J lost 0, with 10 bases in between. Per the germline V gene, CDR1 is SNHLY and CDR2 is FYNNEI.

This clone was seen more than once but under ten times. The chain is built from TRBV5-1 and TRBJ2-3; no clear D gene. CDR3 length: 16 residues. The V and J ends lost 1 base and 6 bases respectively, with 18 bases between them. The germline V gene encodes CDR1 SGHRS and CDR2 YFSETQ. The CDR3 sequence is CASSLMQGLPSDTQYF. The CDR3 nucleotides read TGCGCCAGCAGCTTGATGCAAGGGCTGCCCTCCGATACGCAGTATTTT.

DNA for the CDR3: TGTGCCAGCAGCTTGGACGGGCTAGCGGGGTACACCGGGGAGCTGTTTTTT. Its protein product is CASSLDGLAGYTGELFF. The rearrangement uses TRBV5-6 and TRBJ2-2, with TRBD2 matching 9 bases. The V gene's germline CDR1 is SGHDT and CDR2 YYEEEE. The CDR3 spans 17 residues. With V trimmed by 0 bases and J by 3 bases, 6 bases remained unmatched.